Given below is one TCR beta chain in context. The sample originates from a study of blood T cell repertoires in COVID-19. Study background: Samples representing acute and convalescent COVID-19 were sourced from the United States, Italy and Spain. PBMCs, B-cell-depleted T cells, or T cells provided the cDNA or gDNA that made up the material.

The protocol was immunoSEQ multiplex PCR, while the TCRdb copy is restricted to in-frame clones and leaves out a portion. The table shows 350,000 to 450,000 clones, with around 88% occurring only once. The CDR3 has 15 residues. Looked up from germline, CDR1 is LGHDT and CDR2 is YNNKEL (reference sequence). V was pared by 4 bases and J by 1 base, with 0 bases of the junction left unmatched. While infection was still active, Seattle patients were enrolled and then followed longitudinally. The clonotype originates from a woman between 55 and 75 years old with COVID-19, enrolled during active disease. The sample taken for sequencing was peripheral blood. The V call is TRBV3-1 (or the pseudogene TRBV3-2), the J call TRBJ1-4; 10 nucleotides match TRBD1. The CDR3 protein is CASSRDRGTNEKLFF. The CDR3 nucleotides are TGTGCCAGCAGCCGGGACAGGGGAACTAATGAAAAACTGTTTTTT.